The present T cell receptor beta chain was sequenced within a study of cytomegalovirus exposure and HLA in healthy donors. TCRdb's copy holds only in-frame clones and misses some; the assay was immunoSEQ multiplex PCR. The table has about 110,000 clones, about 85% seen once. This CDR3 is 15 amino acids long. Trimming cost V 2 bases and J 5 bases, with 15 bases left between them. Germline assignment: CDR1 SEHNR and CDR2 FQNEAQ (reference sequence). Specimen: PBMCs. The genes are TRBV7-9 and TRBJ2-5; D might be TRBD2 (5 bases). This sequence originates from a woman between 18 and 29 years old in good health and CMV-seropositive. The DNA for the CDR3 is TGTGCCAGCAGCTTACCCCGGACGGGGTGGGAGACCCAGTACTTC. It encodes CASSLPRTGWETQYF.